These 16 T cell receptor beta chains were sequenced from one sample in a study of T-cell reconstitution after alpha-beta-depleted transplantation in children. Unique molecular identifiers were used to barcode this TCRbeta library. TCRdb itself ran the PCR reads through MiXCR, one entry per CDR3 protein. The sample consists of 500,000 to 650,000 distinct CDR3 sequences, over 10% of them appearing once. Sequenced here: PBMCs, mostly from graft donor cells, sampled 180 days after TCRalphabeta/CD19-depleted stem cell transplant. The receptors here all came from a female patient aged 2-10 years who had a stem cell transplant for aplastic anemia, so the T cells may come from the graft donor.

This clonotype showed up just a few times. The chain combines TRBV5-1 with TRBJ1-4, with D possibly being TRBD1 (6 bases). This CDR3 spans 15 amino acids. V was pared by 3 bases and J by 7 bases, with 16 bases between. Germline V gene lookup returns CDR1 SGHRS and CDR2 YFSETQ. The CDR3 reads CASSSNTGYGEKLFF. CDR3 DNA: TGCGCCAGCAGCTCCAATACAGGGTACGGTGAAAAACTGTTTTTT.

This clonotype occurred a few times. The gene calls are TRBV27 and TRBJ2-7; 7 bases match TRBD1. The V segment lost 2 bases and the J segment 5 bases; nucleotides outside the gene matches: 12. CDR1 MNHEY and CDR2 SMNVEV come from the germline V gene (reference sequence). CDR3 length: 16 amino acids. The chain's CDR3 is CASSLGSRTGTNEQYF. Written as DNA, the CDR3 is TGTGCCAGCAGTTTAGGGTCCCGGACAGGAACGAACGAGCAGTACTTC.

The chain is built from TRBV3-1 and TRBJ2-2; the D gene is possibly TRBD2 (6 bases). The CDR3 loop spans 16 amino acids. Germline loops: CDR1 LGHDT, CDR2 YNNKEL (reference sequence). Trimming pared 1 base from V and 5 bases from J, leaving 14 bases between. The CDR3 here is CASSQGPGVSTGELFF. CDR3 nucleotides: TGTGCCAGCAGCCAAGGGCCGGGAGTGAGTACCGGGGAGCTGTTTTTT.

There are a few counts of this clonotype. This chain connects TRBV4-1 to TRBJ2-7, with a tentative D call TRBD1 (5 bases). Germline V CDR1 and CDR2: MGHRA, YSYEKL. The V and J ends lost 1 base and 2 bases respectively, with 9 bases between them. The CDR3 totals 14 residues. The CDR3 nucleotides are TGCGCCAGCAGCCAAGGGGGCGGTGCCTACGAGCAGTACGTC. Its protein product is CASSQGGGAYEQYV.

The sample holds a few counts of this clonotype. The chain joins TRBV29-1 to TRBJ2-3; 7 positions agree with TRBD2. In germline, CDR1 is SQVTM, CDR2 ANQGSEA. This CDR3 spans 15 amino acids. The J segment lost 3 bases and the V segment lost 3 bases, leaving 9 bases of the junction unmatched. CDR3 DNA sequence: TGCAGCGTTGACGGGGCGGGAGCCCTGACAGATACGCAGTATTTT. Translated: CSVDGAGALTDTQYF.

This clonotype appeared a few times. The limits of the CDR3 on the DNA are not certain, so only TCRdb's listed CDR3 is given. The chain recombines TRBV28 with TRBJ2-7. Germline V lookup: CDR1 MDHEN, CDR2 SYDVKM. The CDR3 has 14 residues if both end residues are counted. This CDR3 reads CASSSSDSAYEQYF.

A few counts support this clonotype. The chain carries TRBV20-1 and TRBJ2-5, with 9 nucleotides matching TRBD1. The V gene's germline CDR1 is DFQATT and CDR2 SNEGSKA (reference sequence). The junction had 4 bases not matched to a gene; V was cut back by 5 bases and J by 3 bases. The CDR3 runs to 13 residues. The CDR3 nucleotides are TGCAGTGCTTACAGGGGGCAAGAAGAGACCCAGTACTTC. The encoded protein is CSAYRGQEETQYF.

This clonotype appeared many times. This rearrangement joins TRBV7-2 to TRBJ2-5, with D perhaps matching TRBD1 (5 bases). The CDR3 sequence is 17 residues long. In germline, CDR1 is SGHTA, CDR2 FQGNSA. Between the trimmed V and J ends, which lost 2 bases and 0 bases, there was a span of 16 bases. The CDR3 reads CASSLLVRAIYQETQYF. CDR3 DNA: TGTGCCAGCAGCTTACTAGTCAGGGCCATCTACCAAGAGACCCAGTACTTC.

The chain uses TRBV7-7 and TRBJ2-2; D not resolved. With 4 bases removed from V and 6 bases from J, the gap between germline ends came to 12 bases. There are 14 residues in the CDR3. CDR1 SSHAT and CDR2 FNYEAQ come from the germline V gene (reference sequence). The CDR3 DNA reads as TGTGCCAGCAGCTCCGGGCCCCGAGCCGGGGAGCTGTTTTTT. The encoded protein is CASSSGPRAGELFF. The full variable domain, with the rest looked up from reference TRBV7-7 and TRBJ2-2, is GAGVSQSPRYKVTKRGQDVTLRCDPISSHATLYWYQQALGQGPEFLTYFNYEAQPDKSGLPSDRFSAERPEGSISTLTIQRTEQRDSAMYRCASSSGPRAGELFFGEGSRLTVL.

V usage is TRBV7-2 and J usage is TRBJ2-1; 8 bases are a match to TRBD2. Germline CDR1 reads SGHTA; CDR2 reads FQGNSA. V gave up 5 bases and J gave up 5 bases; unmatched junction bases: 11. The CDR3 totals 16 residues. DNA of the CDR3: TGTGCCAGCAGCGAACGACTTGGTAGCGGGAACAATGAGCAGTTCTTC. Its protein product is CASSERLGSGNNEQFF.

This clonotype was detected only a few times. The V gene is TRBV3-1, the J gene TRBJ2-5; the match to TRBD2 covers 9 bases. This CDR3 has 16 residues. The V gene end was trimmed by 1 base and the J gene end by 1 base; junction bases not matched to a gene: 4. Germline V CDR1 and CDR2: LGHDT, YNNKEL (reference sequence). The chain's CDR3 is CASSQVLAGSQETQYF. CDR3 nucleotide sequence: TGTGCCAGCAGCCAAGTTCTAGCGGGAAGCCAAGAGACCCAGTACTTC.

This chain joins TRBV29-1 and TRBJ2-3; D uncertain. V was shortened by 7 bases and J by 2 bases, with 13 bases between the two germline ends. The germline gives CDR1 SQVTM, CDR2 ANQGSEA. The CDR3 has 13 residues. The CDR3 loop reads CSALWPHTDTQYF. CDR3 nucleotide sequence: TGCAGCGCCCTTTGGCCGCACACAGATACGCAGTATTTT.

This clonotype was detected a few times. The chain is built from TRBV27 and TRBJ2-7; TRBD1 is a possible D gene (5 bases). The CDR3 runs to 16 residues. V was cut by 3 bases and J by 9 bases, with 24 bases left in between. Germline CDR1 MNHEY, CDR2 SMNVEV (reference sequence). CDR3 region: CASSFISAAGLTWQYF. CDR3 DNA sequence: TGTGCCAGCAGTTTTATTTCGGCGGCAGGGCTAACGTGGCAGTACTTC.

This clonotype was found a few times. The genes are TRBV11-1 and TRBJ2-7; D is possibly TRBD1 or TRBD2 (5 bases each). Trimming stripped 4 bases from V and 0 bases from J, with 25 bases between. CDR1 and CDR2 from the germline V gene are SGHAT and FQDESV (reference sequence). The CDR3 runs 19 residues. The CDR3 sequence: CASSSLGVRRRKSSYEQYF. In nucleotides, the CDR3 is TGTGCCAGCAGCTCACTGGGGGTCCGACGAAGAAAAAGCTCCTACGAGCAGTACTTC.

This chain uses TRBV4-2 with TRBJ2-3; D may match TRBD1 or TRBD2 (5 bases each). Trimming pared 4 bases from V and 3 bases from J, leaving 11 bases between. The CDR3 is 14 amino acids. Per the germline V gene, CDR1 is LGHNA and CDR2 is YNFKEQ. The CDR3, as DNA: TGTGCCAGCAGCCGACCCGGGACGACAGATACGCAGTATTTT. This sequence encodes CASSRPGTTDTQYF.

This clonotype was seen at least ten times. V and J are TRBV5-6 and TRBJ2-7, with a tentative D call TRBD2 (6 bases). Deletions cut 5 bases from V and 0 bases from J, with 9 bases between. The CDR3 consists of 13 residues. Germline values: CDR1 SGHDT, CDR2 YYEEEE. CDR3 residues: CASSIAVSYEQYF. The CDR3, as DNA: TGTGCCAGCAGTATAGCGGTCTCCTACGAGCAGTACTTC.